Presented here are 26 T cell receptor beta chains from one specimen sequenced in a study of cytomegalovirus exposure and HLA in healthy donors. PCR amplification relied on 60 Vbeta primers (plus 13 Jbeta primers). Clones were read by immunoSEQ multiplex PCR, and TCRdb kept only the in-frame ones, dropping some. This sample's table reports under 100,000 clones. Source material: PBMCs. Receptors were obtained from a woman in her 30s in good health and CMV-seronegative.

The chain's CDR3 is CASSDKQGNQPQHF. The CDR3 region has the DNA TGTGCCAGCAGTGACAAACAGGGCAATCAGCCCCAGCATTTT. This chain connects TRBV2 to TRBJ1-5; possible D gene TRBD1, 5 bases. Germline lookup yields CDR1 SNHLY and CDR2 FYNNEI. V was cut by 3 bases and J by 2 bases, with 8 bases left in between. CDR3 length: 14 residues. Looking up the rest from reference TRBV2 and TRBJ1-5 gives the full variable domain: EPEVTQTPSHQVTQMGQEVILRCVPISNHLYFYWYRQILGQKVEFLVSFYNNEISEKSEIFDDQFSVERPDGSNFTLKIRSTKLEDSAMYFCASSDKQGNQPQHFGDGTRLSIL.

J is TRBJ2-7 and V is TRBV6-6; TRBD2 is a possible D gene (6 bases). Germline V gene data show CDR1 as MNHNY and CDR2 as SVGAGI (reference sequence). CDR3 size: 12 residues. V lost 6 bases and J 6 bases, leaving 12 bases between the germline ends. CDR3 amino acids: CASSNGRGEQYF. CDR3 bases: TGTGCCAGCAGCAACGGGCGGGGCGAGCAGTACTTC.

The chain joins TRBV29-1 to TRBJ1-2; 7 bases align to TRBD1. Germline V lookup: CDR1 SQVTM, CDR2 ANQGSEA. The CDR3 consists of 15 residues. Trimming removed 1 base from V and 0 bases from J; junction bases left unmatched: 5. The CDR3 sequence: CSVEALGQTNYGYTF. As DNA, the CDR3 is TGCAGCGTTGAAGCCTTGGGACAGACTAACTATGGCTACACCTTC.

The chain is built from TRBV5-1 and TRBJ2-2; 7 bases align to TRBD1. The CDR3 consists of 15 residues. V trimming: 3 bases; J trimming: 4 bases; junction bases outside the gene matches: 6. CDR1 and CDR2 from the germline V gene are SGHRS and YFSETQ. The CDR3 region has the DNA TGCGCCAGCAGCTCTACAGGGGCGGGCACCGGGGAGCTGTTTTTT. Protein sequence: CASSSTGAGTGELFF.

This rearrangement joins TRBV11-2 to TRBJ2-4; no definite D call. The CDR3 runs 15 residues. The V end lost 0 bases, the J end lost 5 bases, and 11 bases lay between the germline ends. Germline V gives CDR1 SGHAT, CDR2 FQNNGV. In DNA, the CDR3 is TGTGCCAGCAGCTTAGACAGTCGAAACGAAAACATTCAGTACTTC. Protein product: CASSLDSRNENIQYF.

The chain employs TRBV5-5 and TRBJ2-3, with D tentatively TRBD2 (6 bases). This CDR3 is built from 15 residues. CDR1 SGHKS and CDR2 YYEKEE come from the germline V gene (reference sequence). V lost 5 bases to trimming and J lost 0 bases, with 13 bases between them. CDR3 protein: CASRPAGLSTDTQYF. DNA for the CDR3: TGTGCCAGCAGGCCGGCCGGACTAAGCACAGATACGCAGTATTTT.

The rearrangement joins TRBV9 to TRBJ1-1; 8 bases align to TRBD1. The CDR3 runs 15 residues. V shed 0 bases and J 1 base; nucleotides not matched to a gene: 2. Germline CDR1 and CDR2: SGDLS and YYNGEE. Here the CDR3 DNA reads TGTGCCAGCAGCGTAGGGGGGACAGGGAACACTGAAGCTTTCTTT. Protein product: CASSVGGTGNTEAFF.

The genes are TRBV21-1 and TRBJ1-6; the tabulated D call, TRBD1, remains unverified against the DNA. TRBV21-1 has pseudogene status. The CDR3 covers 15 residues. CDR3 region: CASSKDETGNSPLHF. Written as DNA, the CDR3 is TGTGCCAGCAGCAAAGATGAGACAGGCAATTCACCCCTCCACTTT.

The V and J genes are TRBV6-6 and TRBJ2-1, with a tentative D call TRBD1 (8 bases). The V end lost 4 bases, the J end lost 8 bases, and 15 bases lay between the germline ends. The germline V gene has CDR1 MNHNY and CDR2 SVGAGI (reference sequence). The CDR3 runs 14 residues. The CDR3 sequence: CASSFRQGRDEQFF. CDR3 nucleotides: TGTGCCAGCAGTTTTAGACAGGGGAGGGATGAGCAGTTCTTC.

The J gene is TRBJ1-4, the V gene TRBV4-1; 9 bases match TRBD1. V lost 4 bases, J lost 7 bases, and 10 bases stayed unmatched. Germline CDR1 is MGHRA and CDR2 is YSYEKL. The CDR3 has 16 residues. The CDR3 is CASSPGGTGLSEKLFF. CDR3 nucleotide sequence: TGCGCCAGCAGCCCGGGAGGGACAGGGCTCTCTGAAAAACTGTTTTTT.

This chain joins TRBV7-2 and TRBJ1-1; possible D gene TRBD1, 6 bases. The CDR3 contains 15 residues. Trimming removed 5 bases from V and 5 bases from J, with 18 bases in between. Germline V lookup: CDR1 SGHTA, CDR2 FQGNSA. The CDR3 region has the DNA TGTGCCAGCAGCCCTCGCGGGGGCGGGGGTACTGAAGCTTTCTTT. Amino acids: CASSPRGGGGTEAFF.

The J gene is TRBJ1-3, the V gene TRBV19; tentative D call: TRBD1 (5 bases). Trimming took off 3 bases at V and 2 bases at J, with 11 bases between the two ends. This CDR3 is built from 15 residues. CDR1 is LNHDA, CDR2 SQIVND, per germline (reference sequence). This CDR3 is CASSIPRVTGNTIYF. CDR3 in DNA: TGTGCCAGTAGTATTCCCAGGGTCACTGGAAACACCATATATTTT.

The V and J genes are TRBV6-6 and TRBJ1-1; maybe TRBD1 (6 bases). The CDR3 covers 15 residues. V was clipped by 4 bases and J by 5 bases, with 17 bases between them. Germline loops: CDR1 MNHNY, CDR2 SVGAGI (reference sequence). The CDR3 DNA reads TGTGCCAGCAGTTCCTACAGGGTGAAGGATACTGAAGCTTTCTTT. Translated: CASSSYRVKDTEAFF.

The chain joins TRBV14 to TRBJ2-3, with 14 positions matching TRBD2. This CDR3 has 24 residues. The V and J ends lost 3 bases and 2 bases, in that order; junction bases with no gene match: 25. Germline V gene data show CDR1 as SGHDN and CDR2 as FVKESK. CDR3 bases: TGTGCCAGCAGCCAGTTCCGGACTAGCGGGAGGAATAGGGCAGAGAAATACGACACAGATACGCAGTATTTT. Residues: CASSQFRTSGRNRAEKYDTDTQYF.

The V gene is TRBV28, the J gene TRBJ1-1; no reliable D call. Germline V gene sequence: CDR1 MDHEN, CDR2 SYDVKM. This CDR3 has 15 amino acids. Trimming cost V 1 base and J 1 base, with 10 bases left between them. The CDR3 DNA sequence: TGTGCCAGCAGTTTATTGGAGGGTGGGAACACTGAAGCTTTCTTT. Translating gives CASSLLEGGNTEAFF. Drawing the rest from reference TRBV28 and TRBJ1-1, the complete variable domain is DVKVTQSSRYLVKRTGEKVFLECVQDMDHENMFWYRQDPGLGLRLIYFSYDVKMKEKGDIPEGYSVSREKKERFSLILESASTNQTSMYLCASSLLEGGNTEAFFGQGTRLTVV.

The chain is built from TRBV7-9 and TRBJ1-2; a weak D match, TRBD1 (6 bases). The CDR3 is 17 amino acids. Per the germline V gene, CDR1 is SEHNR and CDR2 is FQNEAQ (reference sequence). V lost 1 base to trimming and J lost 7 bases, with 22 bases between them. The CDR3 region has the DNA TGTGCCAGCAGCTTAGTCATCCAATTTCGGGGGGCCTCTGGCTACACCTTC. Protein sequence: CASSLVIQFRGASGYTF.

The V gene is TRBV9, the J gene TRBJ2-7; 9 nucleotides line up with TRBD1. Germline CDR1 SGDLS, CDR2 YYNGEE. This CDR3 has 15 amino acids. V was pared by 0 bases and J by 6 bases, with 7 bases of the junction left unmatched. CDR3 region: CASSVEGDRVREQYF. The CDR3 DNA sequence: TGTGCCAGCAGCGTAGAGGGGGACAGGGTACGCGAGCAGTACTTC.

The chain's CDR3 is CASSRPGQSYEQYF. For the CDR3, the DNA is TGTGCCAGCTCCCGGCCGGGACAATCCTACGAGCAGTACTTC. The J gene is TRBJ2-7, the V gene TRBV18, with a tentative D call TRBD1 (6 bases). This CDR3 is 14 amino acids long. Trimming removed 6 bases at V and 1 base at J, with 13 bases between. Germline values: CDR1 KGHSH, CDR2 LQKENI.

The CDR3 spells CATQRAADRADTEAFF. CDR3 DNA sequence: TGTGCCACCCAAAGGGCCGCGGACAGGGCGGACACTGAAGCTTTCTTT. V gene TRBV19 combines with J gene TRBJ1-1; 8 nucleotides align to TRBD1. CDR3 size: 16 residues. The junction had 16 bases not matched to a gene; V was cut back by 10 bases and J by 3 bases. CDR1 and CDR2 from the germline V gene are LNHDA and SQIVND (reference sequence).

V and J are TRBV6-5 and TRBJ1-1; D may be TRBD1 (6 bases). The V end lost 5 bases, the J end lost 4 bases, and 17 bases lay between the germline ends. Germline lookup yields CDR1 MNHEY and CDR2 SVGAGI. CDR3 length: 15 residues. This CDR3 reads CASSTRDRLGTEAFF. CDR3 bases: TGTGCCAGCAGTACTCGCGACAGGTTGGGCACTGAAGCTTTCTTT.

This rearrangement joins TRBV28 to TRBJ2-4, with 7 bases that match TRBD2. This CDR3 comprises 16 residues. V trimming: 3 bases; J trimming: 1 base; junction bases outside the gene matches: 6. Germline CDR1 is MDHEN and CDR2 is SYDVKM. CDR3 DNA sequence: TGTGCCAGCAGTTTCTCGGGGGGAGGGGCCAAAAACATTCAGTACTTC. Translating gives CASSFSGGGAKNIQYF.

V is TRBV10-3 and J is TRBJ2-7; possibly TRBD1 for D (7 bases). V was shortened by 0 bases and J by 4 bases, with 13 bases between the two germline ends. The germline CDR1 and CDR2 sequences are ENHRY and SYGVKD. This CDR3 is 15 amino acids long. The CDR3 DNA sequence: TGTGCCATCAGTGAGTCCTTCCCAGGGGGGTACGAGCAGTACTTC. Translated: CAISESFPGGYEQYF.

CDR3 nucleotides: TGTGCCAGCAGCTCGAACAAACAGGGGACCCATGGCTACACCTTC. It translates to CASSSNKQGTHGYTF. The gene calls are TRBV7-2 and TRBJ1-2; 7 positions agree with TRBD1. V lost 4 bases, J lost 6 bases, and 11 bases stayed unmatched. CDR1 and CDR2 from the germline V gene are SGHTA and FQGNSA. The CDR3 consists of 15 residues.

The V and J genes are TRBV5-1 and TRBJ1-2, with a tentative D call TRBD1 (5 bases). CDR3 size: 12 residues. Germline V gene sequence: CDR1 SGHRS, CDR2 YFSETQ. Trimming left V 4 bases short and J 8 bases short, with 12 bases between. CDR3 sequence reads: CASSKTEFGYTF. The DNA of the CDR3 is TGCGCCAGCAGCAAGACAGAATTCGGCTACACCTTC.

The chain's CDR3 is CASSLALQGATDTQYF. The CDR3 DNA sequence: TGTGCCAGCAGCTTAGCGCTCCAGGGGGCCACAGATACGCAGTATTTT. V is TRBV7-9 and J is TRBJ2-3; 8 positions match TRBD1. The CDR3 totals 16 residues. Germline values: CDR1 SEHNR, CDR2 FQNEAQ (reference sequence). J gave up 2 bases and V 0 bases, and 4 bases lay outside the gene matches.

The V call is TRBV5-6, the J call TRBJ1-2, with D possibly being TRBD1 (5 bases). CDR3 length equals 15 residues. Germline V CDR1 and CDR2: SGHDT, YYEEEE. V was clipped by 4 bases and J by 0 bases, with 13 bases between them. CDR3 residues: CASSPDIGANYGYTF. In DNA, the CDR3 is TGTGCCAGCAGCCCGGACATTGGGGCTAACTATGGCTACACCTTC.